This TCR beta chain was recorded in a study of control samples from healthy donors and cancer patients. This table comes from immunoSEQ multiplex PCR, and its TCRdb copy is limited to in-frame clones, with some not included. The sample has 140,000 or so clones; around 86% are singletons. Looked up from germline, CDR1 is SGHVS and CDR2 is FNYEAQ. V trimming: 0 bases; J trimming: 3 bases; junction bases outside the gene matches: 5. CDR3 length: 15 residues. The count of this clone is one. This chain uses TRBV7-6 with TRBJ2-7, with 7 positions matching TRBD1. Sample: blood. This sequence was found in a man aged 30-40 years in good health. The CDR3 region is CASSLASGQNYEQYF. For the CDR3, the DNA is TGTGCCAGCAGCTTAGCTTCGGGACAGAACTACGAGCAGTACTTC.